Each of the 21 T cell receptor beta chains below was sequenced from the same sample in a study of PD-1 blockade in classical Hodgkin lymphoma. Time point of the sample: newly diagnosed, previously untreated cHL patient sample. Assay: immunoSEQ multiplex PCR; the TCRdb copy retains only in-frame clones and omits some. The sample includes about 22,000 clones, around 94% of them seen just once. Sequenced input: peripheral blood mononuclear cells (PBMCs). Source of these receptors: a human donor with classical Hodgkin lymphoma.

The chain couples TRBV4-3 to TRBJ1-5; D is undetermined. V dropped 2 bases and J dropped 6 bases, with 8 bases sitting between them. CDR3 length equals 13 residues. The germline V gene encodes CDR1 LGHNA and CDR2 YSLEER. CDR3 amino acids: CASSQFGRQPQHF. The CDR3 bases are TGCGCCAGCAGCCAATTTGGTCGTCAGCCCCAGCATTTT.

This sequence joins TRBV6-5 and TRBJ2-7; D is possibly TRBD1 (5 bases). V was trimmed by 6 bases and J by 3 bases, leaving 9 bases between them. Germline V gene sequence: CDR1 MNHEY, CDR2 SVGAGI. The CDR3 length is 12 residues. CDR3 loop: CASSSQDYEQYF. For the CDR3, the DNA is TGTGCCAGCAGCTCACAGGACTACGAGCAGTACTTC.

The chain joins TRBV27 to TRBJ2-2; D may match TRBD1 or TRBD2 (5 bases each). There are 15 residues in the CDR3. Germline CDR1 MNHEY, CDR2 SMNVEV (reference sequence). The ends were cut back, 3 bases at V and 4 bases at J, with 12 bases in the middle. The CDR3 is CASSFEGLGTGELFF. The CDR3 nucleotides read TGTGCCAGCAGTTTCGAGGGGCTGGGCACCGGGGAGCTGTTTTTT.

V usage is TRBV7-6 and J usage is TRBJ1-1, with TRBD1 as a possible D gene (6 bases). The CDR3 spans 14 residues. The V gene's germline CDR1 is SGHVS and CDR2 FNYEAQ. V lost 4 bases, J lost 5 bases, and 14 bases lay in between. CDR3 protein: CASSSGGRGTEAFF. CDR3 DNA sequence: TGTGCCAGCAGCTCCGGGGGGAGGGGGACTGAAGCTTTCTTT.

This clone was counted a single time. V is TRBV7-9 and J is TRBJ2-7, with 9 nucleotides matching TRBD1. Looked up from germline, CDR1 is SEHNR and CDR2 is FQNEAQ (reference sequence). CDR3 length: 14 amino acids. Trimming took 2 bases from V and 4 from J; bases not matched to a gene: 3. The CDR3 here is CASSLTGQGYEQYF. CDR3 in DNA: TGTGCCAGCAGCTTAACGGGACAGGGTTACGAGCAGTACTTC.

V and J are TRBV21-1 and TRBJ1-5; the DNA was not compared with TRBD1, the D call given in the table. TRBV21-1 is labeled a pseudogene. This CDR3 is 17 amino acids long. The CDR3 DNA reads TGTGCCAGCCGCGGTTTGGACAGGCCCTATAGCAATCAGCCCCAGCATTTT. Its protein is CASRGLDRPYSNQPQHF.

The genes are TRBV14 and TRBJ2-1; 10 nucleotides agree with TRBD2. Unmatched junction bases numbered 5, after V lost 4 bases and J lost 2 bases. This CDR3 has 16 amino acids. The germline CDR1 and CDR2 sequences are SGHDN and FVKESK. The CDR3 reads CASSPLGLAPYNEQFF. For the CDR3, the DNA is TGTGCCAGCAGCCCCCTGGGACTAGCGCCCTACAATGAGCAGTTCTTC. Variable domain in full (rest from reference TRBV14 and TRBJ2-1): EAGVTQFPSHSVIEKGQTVTLRCDPISGHDNLYWYRRVMGKEIKFLLHFVKESKQDESGMPNNRFLAERTGGTYSTLKVQPAELEDSGVYFCASSPLGLAPYNEQFFGPGTRLTVL.

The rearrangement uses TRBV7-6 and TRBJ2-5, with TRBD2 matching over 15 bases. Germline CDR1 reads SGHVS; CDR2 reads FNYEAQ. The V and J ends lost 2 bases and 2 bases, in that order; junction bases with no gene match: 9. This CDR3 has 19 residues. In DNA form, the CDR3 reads TGTGCCAGCAGCTTAAGGGGACTAGCGGGGGGAACGATGCAAGAGACCCAGTACTTC. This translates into CASSLRGLAGGTMQETQYF.

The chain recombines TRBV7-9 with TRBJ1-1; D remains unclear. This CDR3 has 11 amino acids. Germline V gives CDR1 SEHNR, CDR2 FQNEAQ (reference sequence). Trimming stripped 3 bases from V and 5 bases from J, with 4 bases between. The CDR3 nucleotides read TGTGCCAGCAGCTTGGGGACTGAAGCTTTCTTT. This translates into CASSLGTEAFF.

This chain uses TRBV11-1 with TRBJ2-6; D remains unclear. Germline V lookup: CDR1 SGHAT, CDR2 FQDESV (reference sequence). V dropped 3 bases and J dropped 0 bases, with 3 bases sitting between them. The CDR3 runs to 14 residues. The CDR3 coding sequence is TGTGCCAGCAGCTTTGGCTCTGGGGCCAACGTCCTGACTTTC. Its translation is CASSFGSGANVLTF. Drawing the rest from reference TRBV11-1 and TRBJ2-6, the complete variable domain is EAEVAQSPRYKITEKSQAVAFWCDPISGHATLYWYRQILGQGPELLVQFQDESVVDDSQLPKDRFSAERLKGVDSTLKIQPAELGDSAMYLCASSFGSGANVLTFGAGSRLTVL.

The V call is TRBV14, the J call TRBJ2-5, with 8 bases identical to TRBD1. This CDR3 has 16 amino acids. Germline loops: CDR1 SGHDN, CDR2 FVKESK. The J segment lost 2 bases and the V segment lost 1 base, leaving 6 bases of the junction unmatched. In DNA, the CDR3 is TGTGCCAGCAGCCAAGCCCACGGGACAGGTCAAGAGACCCAGTACTTC. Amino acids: CASSQAHGTGQETQYF.

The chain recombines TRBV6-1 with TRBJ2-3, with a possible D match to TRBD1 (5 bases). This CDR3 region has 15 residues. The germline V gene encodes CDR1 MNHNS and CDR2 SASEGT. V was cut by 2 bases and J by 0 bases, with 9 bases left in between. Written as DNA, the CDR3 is TGTGCCAGCAGTGAATTAAAGGGGAGCACAGATACGCAGTATTTT. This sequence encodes CASSELKGSTDTQYF.

The CDR3 is CASSQELAGGPRGQFF. CDR3 coding DNA: TGCGCCAGCAGCCAAGAACTAGCGGGGGGGCCCCGGGGGCAGTTCTTC. The rearrangement joins TRBV4-3 to TRBJ2-1; 13 bases fit TRBD2. CDR1 LGHNA and CDR2 YSLEER come from the germline V gene. V shed 0 bases and J 12 bases; nucleotides not matched to a gene: 8. This CDR3 spans 16 amino acids.

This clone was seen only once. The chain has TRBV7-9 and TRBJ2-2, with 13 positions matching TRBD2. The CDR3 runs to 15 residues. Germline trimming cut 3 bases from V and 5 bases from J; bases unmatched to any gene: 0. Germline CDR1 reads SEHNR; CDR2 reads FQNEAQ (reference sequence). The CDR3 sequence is CASSLTSGGTGELFF. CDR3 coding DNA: TGTGCCAGCAGCTTGACTAGCGGGGGGACCGGGGAGCTGTTTTTT.

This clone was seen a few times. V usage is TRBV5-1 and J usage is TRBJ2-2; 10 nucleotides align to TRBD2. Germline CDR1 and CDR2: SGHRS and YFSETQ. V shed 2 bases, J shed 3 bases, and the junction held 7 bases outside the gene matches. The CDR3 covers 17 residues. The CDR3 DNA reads TGCGCCAGCAGCTTTTTTAGCGGGGGGTATGACACCGGGGAGCTGTTTTTT. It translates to CASSFFSGGYDTGELFF.

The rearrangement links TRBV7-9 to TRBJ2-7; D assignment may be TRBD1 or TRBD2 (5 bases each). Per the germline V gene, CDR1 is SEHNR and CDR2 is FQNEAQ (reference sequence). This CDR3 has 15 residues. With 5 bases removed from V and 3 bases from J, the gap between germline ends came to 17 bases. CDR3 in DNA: TGTGCCAGCAGCCCCCCGGGACCGCGCGGCTACGAGCAGTACTTC. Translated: CASSPPGPRGYEQYF.

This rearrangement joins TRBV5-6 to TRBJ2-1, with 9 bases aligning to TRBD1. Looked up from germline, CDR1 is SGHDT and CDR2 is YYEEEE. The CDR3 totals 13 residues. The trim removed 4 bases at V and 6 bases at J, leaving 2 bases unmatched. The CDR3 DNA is TGTGCCAGCAGCACGACAGGGGGCAATGAGCAGTTCTTC. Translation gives CASSTTGGNEQFF.

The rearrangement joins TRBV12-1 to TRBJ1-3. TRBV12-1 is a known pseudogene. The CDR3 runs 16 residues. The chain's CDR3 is CASSFARRSSGNTIYF. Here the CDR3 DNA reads TGTGCCAGCAGCTTTGCGCGGCGCAGCTCTGGAAACACCATATATTTT.

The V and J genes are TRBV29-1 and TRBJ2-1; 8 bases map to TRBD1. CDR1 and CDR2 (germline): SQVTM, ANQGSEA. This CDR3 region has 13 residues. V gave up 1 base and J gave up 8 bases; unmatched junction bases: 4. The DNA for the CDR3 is TGCAGCGTTGAAGTGAACAGGGGGGATGAGCAGTTCTTC. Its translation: CSVEVNRGDEQFF.

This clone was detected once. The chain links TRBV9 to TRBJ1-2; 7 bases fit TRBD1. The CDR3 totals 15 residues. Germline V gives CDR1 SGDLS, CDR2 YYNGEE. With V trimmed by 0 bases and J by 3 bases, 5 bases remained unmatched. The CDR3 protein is CASSVGDREDYGYTF. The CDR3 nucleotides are TGTGCCAGCAGCGTAGGCGACAGGGAGGACTATGGCTACACCTTC.

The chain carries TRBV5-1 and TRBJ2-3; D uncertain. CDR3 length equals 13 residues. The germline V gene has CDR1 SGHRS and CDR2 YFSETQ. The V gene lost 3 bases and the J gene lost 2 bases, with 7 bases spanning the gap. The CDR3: CASSSDATDTQYF. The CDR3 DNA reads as TGCGCCAGCAGCTCGGACGCCACAGATACGCAGTATTTT.